A single sample gave rise to the 23 T cell receptor beta chains below, sequenced in a study of graft-versus-host responses after intestinal transplantation. The repertoire was sequenced with immunoSEQ multiplex PCR; TCRdb's copy has only in-frame clones and lacks some. The profile covers about 97,000 clones, with 75% to 95% appearing a single time and about 16% taken by the ten largest. Sequenced material: PBMCs, taken 450 to 480 days after intestinal transplant. These receptors were taken from a human patient who received an intestinal transplant, so some T cells may come from the graft donor.

CDR3 bases: TGTGCCAGCAGCGTAGCTACTAGCGGACTCTTGCATACGCAGTATTTT. As protein: CASSVATSGLLHTQYF. This chain joins TRBV9 and TRBJ2-3, with TRBD2 matching over 8 bases. The CDR3 totals 16 residues. Germline CDR1 SGDLS, CDR2 YYNGEE. V lost 0 bases to trimming and J lost 7 bases; unmatched junction nucleotides: 10.

The chain uses TRBV18 and TRBJ1-5, with D unclear. This CDR3 region has 14 residues. Trimming took off 3 bases at V and 5 bases at J, with 11 bases between the two ends. In germline, CDR1 is KGHSH, CDR2 LQKENI. The CDR3 nucleotides read TGTGCCAGCTCACCGACACACTCCGATCAGCCCCAGCATTTT. Its translation is CASSPTHSDQPQHF.

V and J are TRBV15 and TRBJ2-5; D might be TRBD1 (5 bases). The ends were cut back, 0 bases at V and 4 bases at J, with 9 bases in the middle. The CDR3 totals 14 residues. The germline V gene has CDR1 LNHNV and CDR2 YYDKDF (reference sequence). The CDR3, as DNA: TGTGCCACCAGCAGAGACAGGGCTGGAGAGACCCAGTACTTC. Translated: CATSRDRAGETQYF.

This clone occurred once. The CDR3 protein is CASSYSPVYSRDGYTF. The CDR3 region has the DNA TGTGCCAGCAGTTACTCCCCGGTTTATTCGCGGGATGGCTACACCTTC. The rearrangement uses TRBV6-5 and TRBJ1-2; D gene uncertain. Trimming took off 0 bases at V and 6 bases at J, with 17 bases between the two ends. The germline V gene encodes CDR1 MNHEY and CDR2 SVGAGI. The CDR3 loop spans 16 amino acids.

This chain uses TRBV19 with TRBJ2-2; no clear D gene. The CDR3 totals 11 residues. Germline V lookup: CDR1 LNHDA, CDR2 SQIVND (reference sequence). The V gene lost 1 base and the J gene lost 7 bases, with 1 base spanning the gap. The CDR3 DNA follows: TGTGCCAGTAGTATAGGCGGGGAGCTGTTTTTT. Amino acid sequence: CASSIGGELFF.

The chain employs TRBV7-2 and TRBJ1-1, with TRBD1 identical over 7 bases. J gave up 0 bases and V 5 bases, and 3 bases lay outside the gene matches. Germline assignment: CDR1 SGHTA and CDR2 FQGNSA. CDR3 length equals 14 residues. CDR3 protein: CASSRTGLNTEAFF. DNA of the CDR3: TGTGCCAGCAGCCGGACAGGACTGAACACTGAAGCTTTCTTT. Based on the CDR3 plus reference TRBV7-2 and TRBJ1-1, the full variable domain is GAGVSQSPSNKVTEKGKDVELRCDPISGHTALYWYRQSLGQGLEFLIYFQGNSAPDKSGLPSDRFSAERTGGSVSTLTIQRTQQEDSAVYLCASSRTGLNTEAFFGQGTRLTVV.

This chain links TRBV5-1 with TRBJ2-2; TRBD2 might be the D (7 bases). Trimming pared 3 bases from V and 3 bases from J, leaving 15 bases between. This CDR3 is built from 16 residues. The germline CDR1 and CDR2 sequences are SGHRS and YFSETQ. CDR3 bases: TGCGCCAGCAGCTCCACAGGGAGGGGGGACACCGGGGAGCTGTTTTTT. Amino acids: CASSSTGRGDTGELFF.

This clone was detected a few times. The CDR3 DNA sequence: TGTGCCAGCAGTGAATGGGACAGGGGTACGAACTATGGCTACACCTTC. As protein: CASSEWDRGTNYGYTF. The chain employs TRBV2 and TRBJ1-2; 10 nucleotides align to TRBD1. CDR3 length: 16 amino acids. CDR1 is SNHLY and CDR2 is FYNNEI in the germline V gene. The ends lost 2 bases at V and 2 bases at J; junction bases unmatched: 5.

This clone was detected a few times. The chain carries TRBV12-5 and TRBJ1-4; tentative D call: TRBD1 (5 bases). Trimming left V 7 bases short and J 10 bases short, with 19 bases between. The CDR3 totals 14 residues. Germline CDR1 reads LGHNT; CDR2 reads FRNRAP. The CDR3 is CASALDTETTKLFF. The CDR3 DNA is TGTGCTAGTGCCCTGGACACGGAGACCACAAAACTGTTTTTT.

The gene calls are TRBV4-2 and TRBJ2-5, with 12 nucleotides matching TRBD2. Unmatched junction bases numbered 10, after V lost 4 bases and J lost 7 bases. The V gene's germline CDR1 is LGHNA and CDR2 YNFKEQ. This CDR3 comprises 16 residues. CDR3 sequence: CASSLGLAGPKGTQYF. CDR3 sequence (DNA): TGTGCCAGCAGCCTGGGACTAGCGGGTCCCAAAGGGACCCAGTACTTC.

The chain joins TRBV18 to TRBJ1-5; possibly TRBD1 for D (6 bases). The CDR3 runs to 14 residues. V was trimmed by 4 bases and J by 8 bases, leaving 15 bases between them. Germline lookup yields CDR1 KGHSH and CDR2 LQKENI. The CDR3 sequence: CASSRGADLEPQHF. Here the CDR3 DNA reads TGTGCCAGCTCACGGGGGGCGGACCTTGAGCCCCAGCATTTT.

The V and J genes are TRBV7-6 and TRBJ2-7, with 10 bases lining up with TRBD1. V was pared by 4 bases and J by 0 bases, with 3 bases of the junction left unmatched. The CDR3 loop spans 15 amino acids. Germline V gene sequence: CDR1 SGHVS, CDR2 FNYEAQ. CDR3 DNA sequence: TGTGCCAGCAGCTGGGGACAGGGGTTCTCCTACGAGCAGTACTTC. The encoded protein is CASSWGQGFSYEQYF.

About this clone: One end of the junction does not line up with germline, which may come from a read error. The V gene is TRBV5-1, the J gene TRBJ2-1; 14 positions match TRBD2. Germline lookup yields CDR1 SGHRS and CDR2 YFSETQ. This CDR3 has 16 residues. The CDR3 nucleotides are TGCGCCAGCAGCGGACTAGCGGGGGGCTCCTACAATGGGCAGTTCTTC. It specifies CASSGLAGGSYNGQFF.

The chain combines TRBV2 with TRBJ2-2; 9 bases map to TRBD2. V lost 4 bases to trimming and J lost 5 bases; unmatched junction nucleotides: 2. Germline CDR1 and CDR2: SNHLY and FYNNEI. The CDR3 sequence is 14 residues long. CDR3 sequence (DNA): TGTGCCAGCAGTGGACTAGCGGTGACCGGGGAGCTGTTTTTT. Translated: CASSGLAVTGELFF.

In the case of this clone: The same CDR3 arises from other DNA sequences in this sample as well. This chain's CDR3 is CASSVGSNQPQHF. CDR3 bases: TGTGCCAGCAGCGTAGGCAGCAATCAGCCCCAGCATTTT. The J gene is TRBJ1-5, the V gene TRBV9, with no clear D. V was cut by 0 bases and J by 1 base, with 2 bases left in between. Germline assignment: CDR1 SGDLS and CDR2 YYNGEE. The CDR3 loop spans 13 amino acids. Combining the CDR3 with reference TRBV9 and TRBJ1-5 gives the whole variable domain DSGVTQTPKHLITATGQRVTLRCSPRSGDLSVYWYQQSLDQGLQFLIQYYNGEERAKGNILERFSAQQFPDLHSELNLSSLELGDSALYFCASSVGSNQPQHFGDGTRLSIL.

V gene TRBV6-5 combines with J gene TRBJ2-7, with TRBD1 matching over 8 bases. Germline values: CDR1 MNHEY, CDR2 SVGAGI. V was clipped by 6 bases and J by 6 bases; unmatched bases: 10. This CDR3 is 14 amino acids long. The CDR3 protein is CASRQQGAGAEQYF. CDR3 coding DNA: TGTGCCAGCAGGCAGCAGGGGGCTGGGGCCGAGCAGTACTTC.

V gene TRBV7-2 combines with J gene TRBJ2-7; TRBD2 agrees at 8 bases. Looked up from germline, CDR1 is SGHTA and CDR2 is FQGNSA. The CDR3 sequence is 14 residues long. The junction had 1 base not matched to a gene; V was cut back by 1 base and J by 2 bases. CDR3 sequence reads: CASSLVAGPYEQYF. The DNA of the CDR3 is TGTGCCAGCAGCTTAGTAGCGGGGCCCTACGAGCAGTACTTC.

V and J are TRBV6-5 and TRBJ1-6; no clear D. Deletions cut 8 bases from V and 6 bases from J, with 14 bases between. The CDR3 runs 14 residues. Germline V gene sequence: CDR1 MNHEY, CDR2 SVGAGI. CDR3 sequence (DNA): TGTGCCAGCCACCCCATGGGATTTAATTCACCCCTCCACTTT. It yields the protein CASHPMGFNSPLHF.

CDR3 region: CATLPGNRGGTEAFF. The CDR3 nucleotides are TGTGCCACCCTACCGGGAAACAGGGGAGGGACTGAAGCTTTCTTT. This chain uses TRBV10-3 with TRBJ1-1, with 7 bases identical to TRBD1. This CDR3 is built from 15 residues. With 10 bases clipped from V and 5 bases from J, the junction kept 16 bases outside the gene matches. Germline loops: CDR1 ENHRY, CDR2 SYGVKD.

Regarding this clone: This sample also contains other DNA sequences that code for the same CDR3. V usage is TRBV7-9 and J usage is TRBJ1-5; no reliable D call. The germline V gene has CDR1 SEHNR and CDR2 FQNEAQ (reference sequence). This CDR3 has 12 amino acids. V was shortened by 1 base and J by 5 bases, with 3 bases between the two germline ends. CDR3 region: CASSLGDQPQHF. CDR3 DNA sequence: TGTGCCAGCAGCTTAGGGGATCAGCCCCAGCATTTT.

This clone was recorded only once. The chain is built from TRBV2 and TRBJ1-3, with D possibly matching TRBD1 (5 bases). The CDR3 has 17 amino acids. The V gene's germline CDR1 is SNHLY and CDR2 FYNNEI. The V end lost 8 bases, the J end lost 2 bases, and 22 bases lay between the germline ends. The CDR3 reads CASGRGVPGAPGNTIYF. The CDR3 DNA is TGTGCCAGCGGGAGGGGAGTCCCAGGAGCACCTGGAAACACCATATATTTT.

V is TRBV6-4 and J is TRBJ1-1; 10 bases fit TRBD1. V dropped 2 bases and J dropped 0; count of bases not matched to a gene: 9. There are 18 residues in the CDR3. The V gene's germline CDR1 is MRHNA and CDR2 SNTAGT. The CDR3 nucleotides are TGTGCCAGCAGTGACACCGACAGGGGGCGGTCTATGAACACTGAAGCTTTCTTT. It codes for CASSDTDRGRSMNTEAFF.

Details on this clone: One end of the junction fails to match germline, which may point to a read error. CDR3 DNA: TGTGCCAGCAGCTTCGGACATGAAGGGTTCATCTTT. Translating gives CASSFGHEGFIF. The gene calls are TRBV11-3 and TRBJ1-1; tentative D call: TRBD1 (5 bases). Germline CDR1 SGHNT, CDR2 YENEEA. This CDR3 has 12 amino acids.